These T cell receptor beta chains were read from a single sample in a study of identical twins' blood T cells. Via MiXCR, TCRdb re-called the 5' RACE reads, giving one row per CDR3 protein. The repertoire includes fewer than 450,000 distinct CDR3 sequences, roughly 30% of them detected once, and approximately 6.6% sits in the top ten. The material sequenced was PBMCs. Source of these receptors: a woman aged 18 to 55 in good health. The CDR3 runs from the conserved cysteine through the conserved F or W. Each record gives: J gene, D gene, clone size, CDR3 length, V gene, CDR3 protein, CDR3 DNA. D genes are given only for firm matches. Size is omitted from some rows. Given values are once, few, many or a class for expanded clones.

TRBJ1-2 - - 13 TRBV12-3/TRBV12-4 CAGSLVIGYGYTF TGTGCCGGCAGTTTGGTTATCGGCTATGGCTACACCTTC
TRBJ2-7 TRBD1 once 15 TRBV5-1 CASNPGTGPSREQYF TGCGCCAGCAACCCCGGGACAGGGCCATCTCGCGAGCAGTACTTC
TRBJ2-1 TRBD2 - 15 TRBV9 CASSVYGLAGNEQFF TGTGCCAGCAGCGTATATGGACTAGCGGGGAATGAGCAGTTCTTC
TRBJ2-1 - once 12 TRBV14 CASSQGVNEQFF TGTGCCAGCAGCCAAGGGGTCAATGAGCAGTTCTTC
TRBJ2-1 - - 13 TRBV20-1 CSARYRALNEQFF TGCAGTGCTAGGTACAGGGCTCTCAATGAGCAGTTCTTC
TRBJ1-1 - - 15 TRBV7-2 CASSFKGGGGTEAFF TGTGCCAGCAGCTTCAAGGGGGGGGGAGGCACTGAAGCTTTCTTT
TRBJ2-5 TRBD2 - 13 TRBV20-1 CSALSGSPETQYF TGCAGTGCTCTTAGCGGGAGCCCAGAGACCCAGTACTTC
TRBJ2-7 TRBD2 - 15 TRBV9 CASSVGTSGDYEQYF TGTGCCAGCAGCGTCGGGACTAGCGGAGATTACGAGCAGTACTTC
TRBJ1-5 - - 15 TRBV6-1 CASTRTVYSNQPQHF TGTGCCAGCACCCGGACAGTTTATAGCAATCAGCCCCAGCATTTT
TRBJ2-1 - - 15 TRBV20-1 CSARGGRPSNNEQFF TGCAGTGCTAGGGGGGGCCGGCCGTCAAACAATGAGCAGTTCTTC
TRBJ2-1 - few 13 TRBV10-3 CAISPNGDNEQFF TGTGCCATCAGTCCCAACGGGGACAATGAGCAGTTCTTC
TRBJ1-2 - - 15 TRBV20-1 CSAWDLLLEGCGYTF TGCAGTGCTTGGGACCTATTATTGGAGGGTTGTGGCTACACCTTC
TRBJ1-2 - - 11 TRBV20-1 CSAGRVGLYTF TGCAGTGCTGGGAGGGTCGGGCTTTACACCTTC
TRBJ1-5 - few 14 TRBV5-1 CASSFSVVNQSQHF TGCGCCAGCAGCTTCTCTGTGGTGAATCAGTCCCAGCATTTT
TRBJ1-1 - many 16 TRBV5-1 CASSLAGSQSNTEAFF TGCGCCAGCAGCTTGGCCGGGAGCCAGTCGAACACTGAAGCTTTCTTT
TRBJ2-2 TRBD2 few 16 TRBV9 CASSATSGQNTGELFF TGTGCCAGCAGCGCCACTAGCGGACAGAACACCGGGGAGCTGTTTTTT
TRBJ1-1 TRBD1 few 13 TRBV12-3/TRBV12-4 CASSPGQGGEAFF TGTGCCAGCAGCCCGGGACAGGGTGGGGAAGCTTTCTTT
TRBJ1-1 - few 12 TRBV20-1 CSASPQGRITFF TGCAGTGCTAGTCCGCAGGGGAGGATAACTTTCTTT
TRBJ2-1 - - 16 TRBV10-2 CASTSDAGFLYNEQFF TGCGCCAGTACCTCTGATGCGGGCTTTTTGTACAATGAGCAGTTCTTC
TRBJ2-7 - - 9 TRBV29-1 CSDHYEQYF TGCAGCGATCACTACGAGCAGTACTTC